What follows is one TCR beta chain and its context. These data originate in a study of T cell responses to AZD1222 COVID-19 vaccine. On the study more broadly: The study pooled second doses at about 4 or about 12 weeks.

CDR1 and CDR2 from the germline V gene are MNHEY and SMNVEV (reference sequence). The CDR3 is made up of 14 amino acids. V was shortened by 2 bases and J by 8 bases, with 15 bases between the two germline ends. Generated by immunoSEQ multiplex PCR, the TCRdb table keeps only in-frame clones and is missing some. The sample lists around 150,000 clones; approximately 88% were seen once. The rearrangement joins TRBV27 to TRBJ1-2; no clear D. The origin of this receptor is an adult in good health. Sequenced material: peripheral blood, taken on day 0 of AZD1222 vaccination. The CDR3 nucleotides read TGTGCCAGCAGTTTAATATTTCCCAGTGCAGGCTACACCTTC. It codes for CASSLIFPSAGYTF.